Each of the 30 T cell receptor beta chains below was sequenced from the same sample in a study of cytomegalovirus exposure and HLA in healthy donors. 60 Vbeta and 13 Jbeta primers were used in PCR. Produced via immunoSEQ multiplex PCR; TCRdb's table is partial and in-frame only. The sample records some 100,000 clones, just under 70% being singletons. The material sequenced was PBMCs. These receptors came from a woman aged 70 to 79 in good health and CMV-seropositive.

V usage is TRBV11-3 and J usage is TRBJ1-1, with no clear D. The CDR3 covers 13 residues. V lost 2 bases, J lost 6 bases, and 10 bases lay in between. CDR1 is SGHNT, CDR2 YENEEA, per germline. The CDR3 here is CASSLSYSSEAFF. The CDR3 region has the DNA TGTGCCAGCAGCTTAAGTTACAGCTCTGAAGCTTTCTTT.

The CDR3 spells CASSGPRGYYNEQFF. In nucleotides, the CDR3 is TGTGCCAGCAGTGGCCCCAGGGGATACTACAATGAGCAGTTCTTC. This rearrangement joins TRBV6-5 to TRBJ2-1; a possible D gene is TRBD1 (6 bases). Trimming took off 5 bases at V and 3 bases at J, with 14 bases between the two ends. CDR3 length: 15 residues. CDR1 is MNHEY and CDR2 is SVGAGI in the germline V gene.

J is TRBJ1-5 and V is TRBV4-2, with TRBD1 matching over 9 bases. V lost 3 bases, J lost 5 bases, and 8 bases stayed unmatched. The CDR3 loop spans 16 amino acids. Germline lookup yields CDR1 LGHNA and CDR2 YNFKEQ. The CDR3 DNA reads as TGTGCCAGCAGCCAGGTGACAGGGGGAGGGTATCAGCCCCAGCATTTT. This sequence encodes CASSQVTGGGYQPQHF.

The rearrangement uses TRBV30 and TRBJ2-2, with D possibly being TRBD2 (5 bases). Germline CDR1 and CDR2: GTSNPN and SVGIG (reference sequence). Between the trimmed V and J ends, which lost 0 bases and 3 bases, there was a span of 11 bases. The CDR3 is made up of 15 amino acids. The CDR3 sequence: CAWSVLWGDTGELFF. In DNA, the CDR3 is TGTGCCTGGAGTGTACTGTGGGGAGACACCGGGGAGCTGTTTTTT.

The rearrangement uses TRBV6-5 and TRBJ1-1, with a tentative D call TRBD1 (5 bases). V shed 1 base and J shed 7 bases, with 13 bases lying between them. This CDR3 is built from 14 residues. Germline V lookup: CDR1 MNHEY, CDR2 SVGAGI. The CDR3 is CASSYYRTRIEAFF. DNA for the CDR3: TGTGCCAGCAGTTACTATCGGACACGGATTGAAGCTTTCTTT.

The rearrangement joins TRBV2 to TRBJ1-6; no clear D. V shed 3 bases and J shed 10 bases, with 7 bases lying between them. The CDR3 sequence is 12 residues long. Germline CDR1 is SNHLY and CDR2 is FYNNEI. The CDR3 protein is CASSEEGSPLHF. The CDR3, as DNA: TGTGCCAGCAGTGAGGAGGGATCACCCCTCCACTTT.

This clone was seen more than once but under ten times. The chain carries TRBV6-5 and TRBJ2-7; D perhaps matches TRBD2 (7 bases). This CDR3 comprises 14 residues. V was shortened by 6 bases and J by 5 bases, with 17 bases between the two germline ends. Per germline, CDR1 MNHEY and CDR2 SVGAGI. The CDR3 spells CASSRGGAGNEQYF. The DNA of the CDR3 is TGTGCCAGCAGCAGAGGGGGGGCCGGTAACGAGCAGTACTTC.

The rearrangement links TRBV4-2 to TRBJ2-1; 12 positions agree with TRBD2. Unmatched junction bases numbered 8, after V lost 0 bases and J lost 5 bases. The CDR3 totals 18 residues. From germline, CDR1 is LGHNA and CDR2 YNFKEQ. CDR3: CASSQDPSGGAWHNEQFF. The CDR3 DNA follows: TGTGCCAGCAGCCAAGATCCTAGCGGGGGGGCCTGGCACAATGAGCAGTTCTTC.

The chain carries TRBV30 and TRBJ1-1, with no clear D. The CDR3 has 14 amino acids. Germline V gene data show CDR1 as GTSNPN and CDR2 as SVGIG (reference sequence). Trimming pared 5 bases from V and 0 bases from J, leaving 13 bases between. The CDR3 protein is CAWCGQFMNTEAFF. In DNA, the CDR3 is TGTGCCTGGTGCGGGCAATTTATGAACACTGAAGCTTTCTTT.

This clone has just a few counts. V gene TRBV13 combines with J gene TRBJ1-1, with a possible D match to TRBD1 (6 bases). Trimming cost V 2 bases and J 3 bases, with 13 bases left between them. The CDR3 covers 15 residues. The germline V gene has CDR1 PRHDT and CDR2 FYEKMQ (reference sequence). CDR3 sequence (DNA): TGTGCCAGCAGCTTACGGGGGGCGGGAGACACTGAAGCTTTCTTT. It codes for CASSLRGAGDTEAFF.

This rearrangement joins TRBV19 to TRBJ2-1; 8 bases match TRBD1. CDR1 is LNHDA and CDR2 is SQIVND in the germline V gene (reference sequence). V was clipped by 0 bases and J by 2 bases; unmatched bases: 6. The CDR3 loop spans 17 amino acids. CDR3 protein: CASSIDRGDRTYNEQFF. The CDR3 DNA reads TGTGCCAGTAGTATAGACAGGGGGGACAGGACCTACAATGAGCAGTTCTTC.

This sequence joins TRBV7-9 and TRBJ1-2; D perhaps matches TRBD1 (6 bases). V shed 5 bases and J shed 8 bases, with 9 bases lying between them. Germline CDR1 and CDR2: SEHNR and FQNEAQ (reference sequence). The CDR3 covers 11 residues. CDR3 nucleotides: TGTGCCAGCAGCCCAGGGGTCGGCTACACCTTC. Protein product: CASSPGVGYTF. The full variable domain, rest sourced from reference TRBV7-9 and TRBJ1-2, is DTGVSQNPRHKITKRGQNVTFRCDPISEHNRLYWYRQTLGQGPEFLTYFQNEAQLEKSRLLSDRFSAERPKGSFSTLEIQRTEQGDSAMYLCASSPGVGYTFGSGTRLTVV.

This chain uses TRBV7-2 with TRBJ2-4; 11 nucleotides align to TRBD2. The J segment lost 6 bases and the V segment lost 4 bases, leaving 2 bases of the junction unmatched. The V gene's germline CDR1 is SGHTA and CDR2 FQGNSA. CDR3 length: 14 residues. The CDR3 loop is CASSWGTSGNIQYF. The CDR3 coding sequence is TGTGCCAGCAGCTGGGGGACTAGCGGAAACATTCAGTACTTC.

The rearrangement links TRBV27 to TRBJ2-3; D might be TRBD2 (5 bases). Trimming pared 3 bases from V and 6 bases from J, leaving 13 bases between. This CDR3 contains 14 residues. Germline values: CDR1 MNHEY, CDR2 SMNVEV (reference sequence). Here the CDR3 DNA reads TGTGCCAGCAGTTTGCGGGCCGGATCCGATACGCAGTATTTT. Its translation: CASSLRAGSDTQYF.

The chain employs TRBV7-8 and TRBJ2-3; 9 bases fit TRBD2. Germline V CDR1 and CDR2: SGHVS, FQNEAQ. With 3 bases clipped from V and 0 bases from J, the junction kept 4 bases outside the gene matches. This CDR3 region has 16 residues. CDR3 bases: TGTGCCAGCAGCTTCCTAGCGGGGAGTAGCACAGATACGCAGTATTTT. Protein product: CASSFLAGSSTDTQYF.

The chain couples TRBV5-6 to TRBJ1-1, with D possibly TRBD1 on 6 matching bases. The CDR3 is 13 residues long. In germline, CDR1 is SGHDT, CDR2 YYEEEE. Trimming took off 6 bases at V and 1 base at J, with 10 bases between the two ends. Here the CDR3 reads CASNPTGNTEAFF. The CDR3 DNA is TGTGCCAGCAACCCGACAGGGAACACTGAAGCTTTCTTT. Based on the CDR3 plus reference TRBV5-6 and TRBJ1-1, the full variable domain is DAGVTQSPTHLIKTRGQQVTLRCSPKSGHDTVSWYQQALGQGPQFIFQYYEEEERQRGNFPDRFSGHQFPNYSSELNVNALLLGDSALYLCASNPTGNTEAFFGQGTRLTVV.

The chain employs TRBV11-2 and TRBJ2-5; tentative D call: TRBD2 (6 bases). The CDR3 is made up of 14 amino acids. Trimming cost V 4 bases and J 2 bases, with 11 bases left between them. Per germline, CDR1 SGHAT and CDR2 FQNNGV. DNA for the CDR3: TGTGCCAGCAGCTCTGGACTAAATCAAGAGACCCAGTACTTC. Translation: CASSSGLNQETQYF.

This chain connects TRBV6-6 to TRBJ2-1, with 13 bases aligning to TRBD2. After removal of 5 bases from V and 10 bases from J, the junction contained 11 bases not matched to a gene. Germline-derived CDR1 and CDR2 are MNHNY and SVGAGI (reference sequence). The CDR3 is 16 residues long. Written as DNA, the CDR3 is TGTGCCAGCAGTCGTGGACTAGCGGGGGCTTTGGGGGAGCAGTTCTTC. Protein product: CASSRGLAGALGEQFF.

The chain employs TRBV6-6 and TRBJ1-1; no definite D call. V lost 0 bases and J 9 bases, leaving 8 bases between the germline ends. The CDR3 has 12 amino acids. CDR1 and CDR2 from the germline V gene are MNHNY and SVGAGI (reference sequence). CDR3 amino acids: CASSYSPYKAFF. Written as DNA, the CDR3 is TGTGCCAGCAGTTACTCCCCCTATAAAGCTTTCTTT.

In its sample, this clone was seen a few times. The rearrangement joins TRBV6-1 to TRBJ1-5, with D perhaps TRBD1 (5 bases). With 4 bases removed from V and 6 bases from J, the gap between germline ends came to 10 bases. The CDR3 sequence is 13 residues long. Looked up from germline, CDR1 is MNHNS and CDR2 is SASEGT. CDR3 in amino acids: CASSAGFPQPQHF. The CDR3 nucleotides read TGTGCCAGCAGTGCAGGGTTTCCTCAGCCCCAGCATTTT.

The chain couples TRBV4-3 to TRBJ2-3; D not certain. The V gene lost 0 bases and the J gene lost 6 bases, with 7 bases spanning the gap. The CDR3 is 13 amino acids. CDR1 LGHNA and CDR2 YSLEER come from the germline V gene. As DNA, the CDR3 is TGCGCCAGCAGCCAAGACCCGGTCGATACGCAGTATTTT. Amino acid sequence: CASSQDPVDTQYF.

This sequence joins TRBV10-3 and TRBJ2-2, with 11 nucleotides matching TRBD2. The length of the CDR3 is 17 residues. Germline assignment: CDR1 ENHRY and CDR2 SYGVKD. J lost 1 base, V lost 6 bases, and 7 bases had no gene match. CDR3 protein: CAISPTSGERNTGELFF. The CDR3 DNA reads TGTGCCATCAGCCCGACTAGCGGGGAGAGGAACACCGGGGAGCTGTTTTTT.

The chain uses TRBV25-1 and TRBJ1-2; 11 nucleotides agree with TRBD1. In germline, CDR1 is MGHDK, CDR2 SYGVNS. CDR3 length: 16 amino acids. Germline trimming cut 5 bases from V and 5 bases from J; bases unmatched to any gene: 10. This chain's CDR3 is CASSHPGQGGMYGYTF. The CDR3 region has the DNA TGTGCCAGCAGTCACCCGGGACAGGGGGGGATGTATGGCTACACCTTC.

The chain uses TRBV10-1 and TRBJ2-1, with D tentatively TRBD1 (6 bases). Germline V gene data show CDR1 as WNHNN and CDR2 as SYGVQD (reference sequence). V was trimmed by 6 bases and J by 10 bases, leaving 25 bases between them. The CDR3 length is 16 residues. CDR3 residues: CASSGPMADTGNEQFF. For the CDR3, the DNA is TGCGCCAGCAGCGGTCCCATGGCCGATACAGGGAACGAGCAGTTCTTC.

This sequence joins TRBV14 and TRBJ1-2; D is uncertain. Germline V gene lookup returns CDR1 SGHDN and CDR2 FVKESK. Trimming removed 2 bases at V and 7 bases at J, with 14 bases between. CDR3 length equals 14 residues. CDR3 bases: TGTGCCAGCAGCCAAAGCCTCACATCGGGTGGCTACACCTTC. Amino acids: CASSQSLTSGGYTF.

This rearrangement joins TRBV2 to TRBJ1-3, with TRBD1 as a possible D gene (6 bases). The V end was cut by 5 bases, the J end by 7 bases, with 18 bases between. This CDR3 comprises 15 residues. Germline values: CDR1 SNHLY, CDR2 FYNNEI. CDR3 loop: CASSSVGQTGNTIYF. The CDR3 region has the DNA TGTGCCAGCAGTTCCGTCGGACAGACGGGGAACACCATATATTTT. The complete variable domain, with remaining parts taken from reference TRBV2 and TRBJ1-3, reads EPEVTQTPSHQVTQMGQEVILRCVPISNHLYFYWYRQILGQKVEFLVSFYNNEISEKSEIFDDQFSVERPDGSNFTLKIRSTKLEDSAMYFCASSSVGQTGNTIYFGEGSWLTVV.

The chain employs TRBV11-2 and TRBJ2-7, with 13 positions matching TRBD2. CDR1 and CDR2 (germline): SGHAT, FQNNGV. The J segment lost 0 bases and the V segment lost 6 bases, leaving 5 bases of the junction unmatched. The CDR3 has 16 residues. The CDR3 here is CASRQLAGGLSYEQYF. The CDR3 nucleotides are TGTGCCAGCAGGCAACTAGCGGGGGGGCTCTCCTACGAGCAGTACTTC.

The V gene is TRBV13, the J gene TRBJ2-2; 10 nucleotides agree with TRBD2. The V gene end was trimmed by 5 bases and the J gene end by 5 bases; junction bases not matched to a gene: 5. The V gene's germline CDR1 is PRHDT and CDR2 FYEKMQ (reference sequence). There are 15 residues in the CDR3. CDR3 loop: CASSGGTSVTGELFF. The CDR3 bases are TGTGCCAGCAGCGGCGGGACTAGCGTTACCGGGGAGCTGTTTTTT.

The genes are TRBV7-2 and TRBJ2-7, with TRBD2 matching 9 bases. Germline CDR1 and CDR2: SGHTA and FQGNSA. J lost 0 bases, V lost 5 bases, and 8 bases had no gene match. There are 16 residues in the CDR3. Here the CDR3 reads CASSEGLAGASYEQYF. CDR3 coding DNA: TGTGCCAGCAGCGAAGGGTTAGCGGGGGCCTCCTACGAGCAGTACTTC.

This sequence joins TRBV27 and TRBJ2-2, with 14 bases identical to TRBD2. J lost 5 bases, V lost 4 bases, and 6 bases had no gene match. Germline CDR1 MNHEY, CDR2 SMNVEV (reference sequence). The CDR3 runs 17 residues. CDR3 in DNA: TGTGCCAGCAGTTCCGGGACTAGCGGGGGACCTACCGGGGAGCTGTTTTTT. Translating gives CASSSGTSGGPTGELFF.